A single sample is the source of the 19 T cell receptor beta chains below, sequenced in a study of control samples from healthy donors and cancer patients. Data came from immunoSEQ multiplex PCR; TCRdb stores just in-frame clones and leaves some out. The table has 130,000 to 150,000 clones, about 94% seen once. Sequences were obtained from PBMCs. All receptors derive from a man in his sixties with colorectal cancer.

The chain combines TRBV27 with TRBJ1-5, with D unclear. Per germline, CDR1 MNHEY and CDR2 SMNVEV (reference sequence). V gave up 5 bases and J gave up 1 base, with 12 bases separating them. The CDR3 runs to 15 residues. The CDR3 bases are TGTGCCAGCAGTCCCGGGTTCACGAGCAATCAGCCCCAGCATTTT. It specifies CASSPGFTSNQPQHF.

The chain links TRBV12-3 or TRBV12-4 to TRBJ2-7; 7 positions agree with TRBD1. Trimming took 2 bases from V and 5 from J; bases not matched to a gene: 3. This CDR3 is 13 amino acids long. In nucleotides, the CDR3 is TGTGCCAGCAGTTTAAGGACAGGCCACGAGCAGTACTTC. Translation: CASSLRTGHEQYF.

This clone came up a few times. The CDR3 region has the DNA TGTGCCATCAGTGAGTCCGGTAGCGGGGGGATTACGCAGTATTTT. Its translation is CAISESGSGGITQYF. The chain has TRBV10-3 and TRBJ2-3; 10 bases line up with TRBD2. Germline assignment: CDR1 ENHRY and CDR2 SYGVKD. V dropped 0 bases and J dropped 8; count of bases not matched to a gene: 5. This CDR3 is 15 amino acids long.

This chain connects TRBV27 to TRBJ1-1, with D tentatively TRBD1 (5 bases). V shed 0 bases and J shed 6 bases, with 11 bases lying between them. The CDR3 sequence is 14 residues long. Germline-derived CDR1 and CDR2 are MNHEY and SMNVEV (reference sequence). The CDR3 DNA reads TGTGCCAGCAGTTTATCATTTGGGACGGCTGAAGCTTTCTTT. Translating it yields CASSLSFGTAEAFF.

The chain carries TRBV5-1 and TRBJ1-3; D is undetermined. Per germline, CDR1 SGHRS and CDR2 YFSETQ. The V end lost 0 bases, the J end lost 4 bases, and 5 bases lay between the germline ends. This CDR3 contains 13 residues. In nucleotides, the CDR3 is TGCGCCAGCAGCTTGGCCGGGGGAAACACCATATATTTT. Protein sequence: CASSLAGGNTIYF.

About this clone: Compared with germline, one end of the junction differs, possibly owing to a read error. This sequence joins TRBV28 and TRBJ1-1, with 10 bases aligning to TRBD1. Germline-derived CDR1 and CDR2 are MDHEN and SYDVKM. The CDR3 extends over 14 amino acids. The CDR3 sequence: CASSSGQGGLEVFF. CDR3 DNA: TGTGCCAGCAGTAGCGGACAGGGGGGCCTTGAAGTTTTCTTT. The whole variable domain, remainder taken from reference TRBV28 and TRBJ1-1, is DVKVTQSSRYLVKRTGEKVFLECVQDMDHENMFWYRQDPGLGLRLIYFSYDVKMKEKGDIPEGYSVSREKKERFSLILESASTNQTSMYLCASSSGQGGLEVFFGQGTRLTVV.

The rearrangement uses TRBV19 and TRBJ2-7, with no clear D. This CDR3 spans 15 amino acids. Germline V gene lookup returns CDR1 LNHDA and CDR2 SQIVND (reference sequence). Between the trimmed V and J ends, which lost 5 bases and 0 bases, there was a span of 14 bases. The DNA of the CDR3 is TGTGCCAGTAGTCAGACACCGTCCTACTCCTACGAGCAGTACTTC. Protein: CASSQTPSYSYEQYF.

The chain employs TRBV7-8 and TRBJ1-3, with D possibly TRBD1 on 5 matching bases. Per germline, CDR1 SGHVS and CDR2 FQNEAQ. The CDR3 length is 19 residues. Trimming cost V 2 bases and J 0 bases, with 20 bases left between them. The CDR3 DNA reads TGTGCCAGCAGCTTACGCGCTCTGGGGGTGGCCTTCTCTGGAAACACCATATATTTT. It encodes CASSLRALGVAFSGNTIYF.

V is TRBV7-2 and J is TRBJ2-7; TRBD1 matches at 7 bases. The V segment lost 5 bases and the J segment 3 bases; nucleotides outside the gene matches: 10. Germline CDR1 reads SGHTA; CDR2 reads FQGNSA. The CDR3 contains 15 residues. CDR3 protein: CASSPRDSHYYEQYF. The DNA of the CDR3 is TGTGCCAGCAGCCCTCGGGACAGCCACTACTACGAGCAGTACTTC.

CDR3 DNA sequence: TGTGCCACCAGTGTATATTCGCCCGGGGAGCTGTTTTTT. It translates to CATSVYSPGELFF. This sequence joins TRBV24-1 and TRBJ2-2; the D is unclear. Trimming cost V 5 bases and J 6 bases, with 9 bases left between them. This CDR3 spans 13 amino acids. The V gene's germline CDR1 is KGHDR and CDR2 SFDVKD.

The chain employs TRBV5-1 and TRBJ1-6; TRBD1 agrees at 7 bases. V lost 5 bases to trimming and J lost 0 bases; unmatched junction nucleotides: 8. Germline lookup yields CDR1 SGHRS and CDR2 YFSETQ. The CDR3 length is 17 residues. The CDR3 nucleotides are TGCGCCAGCAGGTTGTCCAGGGGGAGCTCCTATAATTCACCCCTCCACTTT. Protein product: CASRLSRGSSYNSPLHF.

The rearrangement joins TRBV2 to TRBJ1-4; the match to TRBD1 covers 8 bases. The CDR3 runs to 13 residues. Germline trimming cut 8 bases from V and 7 bases from J; bases unmatched to any gene: 6. Per the germline V gene, CDR1 is SNHLY and CDR2 is FYNNEI. The CDR3 protein is CASDDRGSEKLFF. CDR3 in DNA: TGTGCCAGCGATGACAGGGGAAGTGAAAAACTGTTTTTT.

This chain links TRBV6-5 with TRBJ2-7; the match to TRBD1 covers 9 bases. In germline, CDR1 is MNHEY, CDR2 SVGAGI. J lost 4 bases, V lost 4 bases, and 11 bases had no gene match. The CDR3 is 16 residues long. The CDR3 nucleotides are TGTGCCAGCAGTTTCCCGACCGGGACAGGGTCTTACGAGCAGTACTTC. Translated, it gives CASSFPTGTGSYEQYF.

A single count supports this clone. The gene calls are TRBV12-3 or TRBV12-4 and TRBJ1-2; D is ambiguous. V gave up 1 base and J gave up 4 bases, with 7 bases separating them. The CDR3 runs to 13 residues. The DNA of the CDR3 is TGTGCCAGCAGTTTAGTTTCAGCCTATGGCTACACCTTC. The encoded protein is CASSLVSAYGYTF.

This rearrangement joins TRBV9 to TRBJ2-7; 7 nucleotides align to TRBD1. The V gene's germline CDR1 is SGDLS and CDR2 YYNGEE. CDR3 length: 14 residues. V lost 3 bases, J lost 8 bases, and 11 bases stayed unmatched. The CDR3: CASSGGQQGEKQYF. The CDR3 coding sequence is TGTGCCAGCAGCGGGGGACAGCAGGGGGAAAAGCAGTACTTC.

The DNA of the CDR3 is TGCGCCAGCAGCTTGGGGGCCGGACGGTTCGCAGATACGCAGTATTTT. Its protein product is CASSLGAGRFADTQYF. This chain uses TRBV5-1 with TRBJ2-3; no definite D call. V dropped 0 bases and J dropped 4 bases, with 15 bases sitting between them. The CDR3 is 16 amino acids. CDR1 SGHRS and CDR2 YFSETQ come from the germline V gene.

This chain links TRBV6-5 with TRBJ1-1, with D unclear. V lost 7 bases and J 4 bases, leaving 13 bases between the germline ends. The CDR3 loop spans 13 amino acids. Germline values: CDR1 MNHEY, CDR2 SVGAGI. The CDR3 DNA is TGTGCCAGCACCTTACGTCTCGGCACTGAAGCTTTCTTT. Its protein product is CASTLRLGTEAFF.

V and J are TRBV7-9 and TRBJ1-2; D gene uncertain. Trimming took 5 bases from V and 4 from J, leaving 14 bases between them. Germline CDR1 reads SEHNR; CDR2 reads FQNEAQ (reference sequence). The CDR3 is made up of 14 amino acids. The DNA for the CDR3 is TGTGCCAGCAGCCCAGACCCAAGAGTCTATGGCTACACCTTC. The encoded protein is CASSPDPRVYGYTF.

The rearrangement joins TRBV2 to TRBJ2-7, with D tentatively TRBD2 (6 bases). Looked up from germline, CDR1 is SNHLY and CDR2 is FYNNEI. This CDR3 is built from 14 residues. V was clipped by 4 bases and J by 2 bases, with 12 bases between them. The CDR3 loop is CASSGGLPTYEQYF. The CDR3 DNA follows: TGTGCCAGCAGTGGGGGACTTCCCACCTACGAGCAGTACTTC.